This T cell receptor (beta chain) was recovered during a study of control samples from healthy donors and cancer patients. Assay used: immunoSEQ multiplex PCR; TCRdb lists only in-frame clones, some missing. Among some 410,000 clones, approximately 92% were seen once, and the ten largest hold 5% to 7%. Germline V gene sequence: CDR1 SGHDT, CDR2 YYEEEE. The CDR3 contains 17 residues. After removal of 3 bases from V and 3 bases from J, the junction contained 12 bases not matched to a gene. Material for sequencing was PBMCs. The receptor's source is a man in his forties with head and neck cancer. This rearrangement joins TRBV5-6 to TRBJ2-7; 10 positions match TRBD1. CDR3 residues: CASSCIIGQGVLYEQYF. CDR3 DNA: TGTGCCAGCAGCTGCATCATAGGACAGGGGGTGCTCTACGAGCAGTACTTC.